Presented here are 2 T cell receptor beta chains from one specimen sequenced in a study of spatial heterogeneity in lung cancer. TCRdb processed the 5' RACE reads anew with MiXCR; each CDR3 protein has one entry. The sample lists 30,000 to 50,000 distinct CDR3 sequences; around 5.8% were seen once. The time point was: sample taken at primary tumor resection. Unsorted whole RNA samples from tumor, nontumor lung or frozen PBMC were sequenced. The source material was PBMCs, sampled at surgery. These receptor sequences come from a male donor with early-stage non-small cell lung cancer.

This clonotype has a count of ten or more. V is TRBV11-2 and J is TRBJ1-4, with D possibly matching TRBD1 (6 bases). V lost 2 bases and J 2 bases, leaving 15 bases between the germline ends. The CDR3 is 17 amino acids. The germline V gene has CDR1 SGHAT and CDR2 FQNNGV. The CDR3 loop reads CASSLYRGARTNEKLFF. The CDR3 DNA is TGTGCCAGCAGCTTATACCGGGGGGCGAGGACTAATGAAAAACTGTTTTTT.

This clonotype was recorded many times. The V call is TRBV28, the J call TRBJ2-3, with 9 bases that match TRBD2. Germline-derived CDR1 and CDR2 are MDHEN and SYDVKM. The CDR3 is made up of 16 amino acids. Losses at the gene ends were 5 bases for V and 2 bases for J; bases not matched to a gene: 8. The CDR3 region is CASSTRSGGATDTQYF. The DNA of the CDR3 is TGTGCCAGCAGTACCCGTAGCGGGGGTGCCACAGATACGCAGTATTTT.